This T cell receptor (beta chain) was found in a study of cytomegalovirus exposure and HLA in healthy donors. Samples came from healthy bone marrow donors. Nominal health characterized the donors when sampled, though unrecorded immune exposures were likely. Study observations and caveats: The classifier, whose performance was assessed in both the original and validation cohorts, reportedly diagnosed cytomegalovirus status with high specificity and sensitivity. A later analysis found that most CMV-associated TCR beta chains appeared HLA-restricted.

PCR employed 60 Vbeta and 13 Jbeta primers. The data were produced by immunoSEQ multiplex PCR, yet TCRdb's version contains in-frame clones alone and is incomplete. The sample has about 140,000 clones, approximately 73% seen once. About this clone itself: Antigen: not known.

The germline V and J ends were trimmed by 3 bases and 0 bases, with 5 bases remaining between them. The germline CDR1 and CDR2 sequences are MNHEY and SMNVEV (reference sequence). CDR3 size: 13 residues. The receptor's source is a human donor in good health. This chain links TRBV27 with TRBJ1-1; D is unclear. The sequenced sample was PBMCs. The DNA for the CDR3 is TGTGCCAGCAGTTTCTCGGTGAACACTGAAGCTTTCTTT. Translated, it gives CASSFSVNTEAFF.